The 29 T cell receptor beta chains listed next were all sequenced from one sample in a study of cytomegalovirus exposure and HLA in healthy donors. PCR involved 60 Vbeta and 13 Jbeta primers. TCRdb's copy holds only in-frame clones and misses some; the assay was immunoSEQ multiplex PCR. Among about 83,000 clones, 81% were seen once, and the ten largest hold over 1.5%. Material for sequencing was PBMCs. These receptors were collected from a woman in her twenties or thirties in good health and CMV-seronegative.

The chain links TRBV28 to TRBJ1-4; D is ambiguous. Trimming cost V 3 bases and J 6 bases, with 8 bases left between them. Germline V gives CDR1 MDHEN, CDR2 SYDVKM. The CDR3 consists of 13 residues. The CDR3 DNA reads TGTGCCAGCAGTTTTCCCCCTCATGAAAAACTGTTTTTT. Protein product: CASSFPPHEKLFF.

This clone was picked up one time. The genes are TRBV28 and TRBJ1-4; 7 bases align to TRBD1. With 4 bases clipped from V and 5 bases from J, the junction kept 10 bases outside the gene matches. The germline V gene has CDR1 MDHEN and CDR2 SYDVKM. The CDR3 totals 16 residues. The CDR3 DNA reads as TGTGCCAGCAGTTCCTCCCTCGGACAGGCGAATGAAAAACTGTTTTTT. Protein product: CASSSSLGQANEKLFF. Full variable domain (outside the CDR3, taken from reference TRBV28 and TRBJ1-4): DVKVTQSSRYLVKRTGEKVFLECVQDMDHENMFWYRQDPGLGLRLIYFSYDVKMKEKGDIPEGYSVSREKKERFSLILESASTNQTSMYLCASSSSLGQANEKLFFGSGTQLSVL.

The CDR3 here is CASRPLDSSSYEQYF. The CDR3, as DNA: TGTGCCAGCAGGCCCTTGGACAGCTCTTCCTACGAGCAGTACTTC. The chain joins TRBV21-1 to TRBJ2-7; TRBD1 is the table's D call, not checked against the DNA. TRBV21-1 is a listed pseudogene. This CDR3 spans 15 amino acids.

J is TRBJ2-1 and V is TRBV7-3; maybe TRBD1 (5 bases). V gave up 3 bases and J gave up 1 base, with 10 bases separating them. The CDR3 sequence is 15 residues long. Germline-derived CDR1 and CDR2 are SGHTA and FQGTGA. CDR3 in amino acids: CASSLGLTSYNEQFF. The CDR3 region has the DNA TGTGCCAGCAGCTTGGGGCTAACGTCCTACAATGAGCAGTTCTTC.

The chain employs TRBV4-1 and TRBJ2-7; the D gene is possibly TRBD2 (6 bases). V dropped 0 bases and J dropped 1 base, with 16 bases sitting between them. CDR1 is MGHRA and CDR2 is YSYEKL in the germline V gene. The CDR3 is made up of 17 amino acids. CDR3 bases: TGCGCCAGCAGCCAAGAAGGGGACTGGGCAGCTTCCTACGAGCAGTACTTC. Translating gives CASSQEGDWAASYEQYF.

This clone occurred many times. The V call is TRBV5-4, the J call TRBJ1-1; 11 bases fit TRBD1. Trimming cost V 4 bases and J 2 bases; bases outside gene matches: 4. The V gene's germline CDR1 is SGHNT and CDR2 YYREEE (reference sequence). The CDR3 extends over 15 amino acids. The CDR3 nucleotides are TGTGCCAGCAGCCTGGGGACAGGGGGTAACACTGAAGCTTTCTTT. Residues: CASSLGTGGNTEAFF.

The CDR3 spells CASSPGTGGGTNTGELFF. The CDR3 nucleotides are TGTGCCAGCAGCCCTGGGACGGGGGGCGGGACGAACACCGGGGAGCTGTTTTTT. The genes are TRBV5-4 and TRBJ2-2; tentatively, D is TRBD2 (7 bases). CDR3 length: 18 residues. The V end lost 4 bases, the J end lost 0 bases, and 19 bases lay between the germline ends. Germline assignment: CDR1 SGHNT and CDR2 YYREEE (reference sequence).

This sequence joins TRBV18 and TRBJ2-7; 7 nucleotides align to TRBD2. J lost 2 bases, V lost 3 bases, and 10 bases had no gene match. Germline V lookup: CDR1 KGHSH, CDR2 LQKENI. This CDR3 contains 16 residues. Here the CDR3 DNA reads TGTGCCAGCTCACCGGTTTCTAGCGGTGGGGCCTACGAGCAGTACTTC. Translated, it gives CASSPVSSGGAYEQYF.

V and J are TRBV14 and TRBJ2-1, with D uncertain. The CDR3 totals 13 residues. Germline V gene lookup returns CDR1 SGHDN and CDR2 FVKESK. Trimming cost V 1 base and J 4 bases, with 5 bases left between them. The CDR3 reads CASSQASYNEQFF. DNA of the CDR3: TGTGCCAGCAGCCAAGCTAGTTACAATGAGCAGTTCTTC.

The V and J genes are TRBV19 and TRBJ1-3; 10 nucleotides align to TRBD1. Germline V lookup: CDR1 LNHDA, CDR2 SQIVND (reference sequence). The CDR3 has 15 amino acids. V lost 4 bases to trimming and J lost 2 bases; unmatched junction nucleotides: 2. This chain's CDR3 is CASSNGQGAGNTIYF. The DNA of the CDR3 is TGTGCCAGTAGTAACGGACAGGGGGCTGGAAACACCATATATTTT.

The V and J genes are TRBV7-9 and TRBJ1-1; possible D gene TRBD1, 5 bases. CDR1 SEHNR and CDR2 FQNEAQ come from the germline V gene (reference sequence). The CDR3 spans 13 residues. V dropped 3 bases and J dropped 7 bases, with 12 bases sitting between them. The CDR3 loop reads CASSLGGASEAFF. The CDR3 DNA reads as TGTGCCAGCAGCTTGGGTGGGGCTAGTGAAGCTTTCTTT.

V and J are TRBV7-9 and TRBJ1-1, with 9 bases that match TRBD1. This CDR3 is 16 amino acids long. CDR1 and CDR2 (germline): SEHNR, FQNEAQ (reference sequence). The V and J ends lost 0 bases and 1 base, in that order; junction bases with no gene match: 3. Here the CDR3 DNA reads TGTGCCAGCAGCTTAGCGGTGGGACAGGGGAACACTGAAGCTTTCTTT. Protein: CASSLAVGQGNTEAFF. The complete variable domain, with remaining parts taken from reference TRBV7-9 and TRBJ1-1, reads DTGVSQNPRHKITKRGQNVTFRCDPISEHNRLYWYRQTLGQGPEFLTYFQNEAQLEKSRLLSDRFSAERPKGSFSTLEIQRTEQGDSAMYLCASSLAVGQGNTEAFFGQGTRLTVV.

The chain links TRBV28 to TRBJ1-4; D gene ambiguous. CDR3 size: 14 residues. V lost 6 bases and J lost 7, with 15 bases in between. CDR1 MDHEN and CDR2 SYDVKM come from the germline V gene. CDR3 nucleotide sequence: TGTGCCAGCAGAAACCGGTTGAGGAGTGAAAAACTGTTTTTT. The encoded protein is CASRNRLRSEKLFF.

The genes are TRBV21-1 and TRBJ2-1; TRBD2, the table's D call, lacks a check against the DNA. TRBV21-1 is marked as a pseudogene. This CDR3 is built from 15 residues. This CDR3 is CASSSETYGVDEQFF. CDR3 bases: TGTGCCAGCAGCAGCGAGACTTATGGCGTCGATGAGCAGTTCTTC.

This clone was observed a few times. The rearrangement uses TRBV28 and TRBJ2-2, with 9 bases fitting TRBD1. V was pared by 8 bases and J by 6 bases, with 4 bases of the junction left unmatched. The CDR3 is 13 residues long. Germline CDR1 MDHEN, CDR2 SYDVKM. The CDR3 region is CASYRGRPGELFF. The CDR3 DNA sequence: TGTGCCAGCTACAGGGGGCGCCCCGGGGAGCTGTTTTTT.

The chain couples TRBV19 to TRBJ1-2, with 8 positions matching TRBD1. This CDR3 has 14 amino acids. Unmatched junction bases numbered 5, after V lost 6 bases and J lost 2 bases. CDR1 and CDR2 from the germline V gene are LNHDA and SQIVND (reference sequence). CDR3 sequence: CASSTQGENYGYTF. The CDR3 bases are TGTGCCAGTAGCACACAGGGGGAGAACTATGGCTACACCTTC. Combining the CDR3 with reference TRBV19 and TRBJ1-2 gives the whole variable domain DGGITQSPKYLFRKEGQNVTLSCEQNLNHDAMYWYRQDPGQGLRLIYYSQIVNDFQKGDIAEGYSVSREKKESFPLTVTSAQKNPTAFYLCASSTQGENYGYTFGSGTRLTVV.

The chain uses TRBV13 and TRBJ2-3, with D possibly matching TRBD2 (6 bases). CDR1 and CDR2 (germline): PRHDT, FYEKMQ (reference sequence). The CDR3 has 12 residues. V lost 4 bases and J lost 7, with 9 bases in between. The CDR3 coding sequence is TGTGCCAGCAGCTCCGGGGGAAATACGCAGTATTTT. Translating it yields CASSSGGNTQYF.

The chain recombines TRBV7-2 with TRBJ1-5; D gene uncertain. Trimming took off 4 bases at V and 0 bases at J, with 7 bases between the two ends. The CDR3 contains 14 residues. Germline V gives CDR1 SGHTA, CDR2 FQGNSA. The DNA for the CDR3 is TGTGCCAGCAGCTCGGTATATAGCAATCAGCCCCAGCATTTT. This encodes CASSSVYSNQPQHF. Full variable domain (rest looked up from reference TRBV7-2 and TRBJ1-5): GAGVSQSPSNKVTEKGKDVELRCDPISGHTALYWYRQSLGQGLEFLIYFQGNSAPDKSGLPSDRFSAERTGGSVSTLTIQRTQQEDSAVYLCASSSVYSNQPQHFGDGTRLSIL.

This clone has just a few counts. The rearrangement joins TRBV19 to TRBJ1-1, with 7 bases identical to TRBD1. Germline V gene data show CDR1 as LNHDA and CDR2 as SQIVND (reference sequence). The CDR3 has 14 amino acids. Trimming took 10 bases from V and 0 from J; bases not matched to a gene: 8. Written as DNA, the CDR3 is TGTGCCATTCGACAGACAGGGCTGAACACTGAAGCTTTCTTT. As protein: CAIRQTGLNTEAFF.

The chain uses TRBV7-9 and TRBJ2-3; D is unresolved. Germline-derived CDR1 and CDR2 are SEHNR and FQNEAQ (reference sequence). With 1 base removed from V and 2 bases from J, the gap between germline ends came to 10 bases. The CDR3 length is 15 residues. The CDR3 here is CASSLGDSPTDTQYF. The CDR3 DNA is TGTGCCAGCAGCTTAGGTGATAGTCCCACAGATACGCAGTATTTT.

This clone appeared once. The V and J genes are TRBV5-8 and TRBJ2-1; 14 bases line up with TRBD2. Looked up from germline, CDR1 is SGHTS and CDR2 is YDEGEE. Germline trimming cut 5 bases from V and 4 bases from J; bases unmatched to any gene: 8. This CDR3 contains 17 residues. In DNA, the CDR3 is TGTGCCAGCAGGTCATCGGGACTAGCGGGAGCTTACAATGAGCAGTTCTTC. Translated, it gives CASRSSGLAGAYNEQFF.

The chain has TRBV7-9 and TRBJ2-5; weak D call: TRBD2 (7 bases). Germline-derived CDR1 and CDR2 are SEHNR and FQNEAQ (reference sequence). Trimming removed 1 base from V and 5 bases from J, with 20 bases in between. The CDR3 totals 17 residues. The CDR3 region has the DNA TGTGCCAGCAGCTTAGTTGTAGGGGGAGGGCCCTATGAGACCCAGTACTTC. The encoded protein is CASSLVVGGGPYETQYF.

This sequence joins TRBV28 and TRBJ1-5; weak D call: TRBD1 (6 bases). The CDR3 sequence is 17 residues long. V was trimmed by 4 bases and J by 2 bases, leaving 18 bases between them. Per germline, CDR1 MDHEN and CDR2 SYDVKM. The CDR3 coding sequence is TGTGCCAGCAGTTCAACCTGGACAGCCTCTGGCAATCAGCCCCAGCATTTT. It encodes CASSSTWTASGNQPQHF.

Written as DNA, the CDR3 is TGTGCCAGCAGCTGGACCGGGACAGGGGGCGCGACAGATACGCAGTATTTT. Residues: CASSWTGTGGATDTQYF. The chain has TRBV11-2 and TRBJ2-3; 12 bases are a match to TRBD1. The CDR3 runs to 17 residues. Germline V gene lookup returns CDR1 SGHAT and CDR2 FQNNGV. J gave up 3 bases and V 4 bases, and 8 bases lay outside the gene matches. The whole variable domain, filled in from reference TRBV11-2 and TRBJ2-3, reads EAGVAQSPRYKIIEKRQSVAFWCNPISGHATLYWYQQILGQGPKLLIQFQNNGVVDDSQLPKDRFSAERLKGVDSTLKIQPAKLEDSAVYLCASSWTGTGGATDTQYFGPGTRLTVL.

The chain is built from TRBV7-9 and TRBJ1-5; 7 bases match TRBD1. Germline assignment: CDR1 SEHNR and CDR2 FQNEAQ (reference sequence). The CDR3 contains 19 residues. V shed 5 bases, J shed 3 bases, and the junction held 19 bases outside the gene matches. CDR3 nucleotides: TGTGCCAGCAGCCTCGTACCGCTACAGGGGACATATGACAATCAGCCCCAGCATTTT. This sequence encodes CASSLVPLQGTYDNQPQHF.

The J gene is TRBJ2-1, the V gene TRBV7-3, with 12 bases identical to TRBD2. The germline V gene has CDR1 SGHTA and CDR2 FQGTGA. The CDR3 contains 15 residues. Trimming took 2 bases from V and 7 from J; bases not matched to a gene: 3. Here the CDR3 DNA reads TGTGCCAGCAGCTTACTAGCGGGAGGGTTGAATGAGCAGTTCTTC. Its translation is CASSLLAGGLNEQFF.

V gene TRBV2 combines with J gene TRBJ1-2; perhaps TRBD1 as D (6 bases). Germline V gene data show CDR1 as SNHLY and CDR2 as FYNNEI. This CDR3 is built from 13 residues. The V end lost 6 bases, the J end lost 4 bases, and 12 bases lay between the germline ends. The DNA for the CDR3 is TGTGCCAGCAGGGGACAAAGGAGCTATGGCTACACCTTC. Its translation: CASRGQRSYGYTF.

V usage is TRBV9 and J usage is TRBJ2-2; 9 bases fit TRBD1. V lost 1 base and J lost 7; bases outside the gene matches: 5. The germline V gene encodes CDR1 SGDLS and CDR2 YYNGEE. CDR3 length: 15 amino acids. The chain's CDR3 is CASSVSTGGFGELFF. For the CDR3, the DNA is TGTGCCAGCAGCGTATCCACAGGGGGCTTCGGGGAGCTGTTTTTT. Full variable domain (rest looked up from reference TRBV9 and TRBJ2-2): DSGVTQTPKHLITATGQRVTLRCSPRSGDLSVYWYQQSLDQGLQFLIQYYNGEERAKGNILERFSAQQFPDLHSELNLSSLELGDSALYFCASSVSTGGFGELFFGEGSRLTVL.

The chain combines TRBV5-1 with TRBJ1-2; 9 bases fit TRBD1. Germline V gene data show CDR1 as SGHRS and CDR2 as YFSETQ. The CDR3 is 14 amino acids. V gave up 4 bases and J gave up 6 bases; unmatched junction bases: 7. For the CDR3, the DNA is TGCGCCAGCAGCGCAAACAGGGGGCGAGATGGCTACACCTTC. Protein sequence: CASSANRGRDGYTF.